This T cell receptor beta chain was recovered during a study of OX40 agonist ivuxolimab in advanced cancers. General study findings and limits: Patients who responded partially at 0.1-3.0 mg/kg showed clonal expansion ranking among the lowest.

As concerns this clone: What it binds is not known.

Clones were read by immunoSEQ multiplex PCR, and TCRdb kept only the in-frame ones, dropping some. The data show some 60,000 clones, approximately 87% seen once. Germline V gives CDR1 MNHNS, CDR2 SASEGT. V shed 3 bases and J shed 4 bases, with 16 bases lying between them. This CDR3 contains 16 residues. The V and J genes are TRBV6-1 and TRBJ2-1; D perhaps matches TRBD2 (6 bases). The TCR originated in an adult with an advanced solid tumor such as melanoma, head and neck, liver or kidney cancer. Sequenced material: CD4+ or CD8+ T cells sorted from blood, taken in a trial of the OX40 agonist ivuxolimab. The CDR3 loop reads CASSDPKRVGYNEQFF. As DNA, the CDR3 is TGTGCCAGCAGTGACCCAAAGCGGGTAGGTTACAATGAGCAGTTCTTC.